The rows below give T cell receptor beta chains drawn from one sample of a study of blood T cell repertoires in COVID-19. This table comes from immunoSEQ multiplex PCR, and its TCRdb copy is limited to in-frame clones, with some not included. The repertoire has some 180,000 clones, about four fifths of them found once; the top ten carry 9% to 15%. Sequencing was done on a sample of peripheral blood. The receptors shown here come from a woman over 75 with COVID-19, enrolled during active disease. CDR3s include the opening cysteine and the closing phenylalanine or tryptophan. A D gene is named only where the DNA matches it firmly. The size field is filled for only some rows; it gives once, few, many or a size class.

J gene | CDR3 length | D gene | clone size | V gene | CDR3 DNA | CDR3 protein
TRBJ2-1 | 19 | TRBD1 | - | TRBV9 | TGTGCCAGCAGCGTAACTCGGGACAGGGGGCGGGGGTCCTACAATGAGCAGTTCTTC | CASSVTRDRGRGSYNEQFF
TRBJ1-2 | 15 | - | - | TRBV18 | TGTGCCAGCTCACCATTCGACAGATCTAACTATGGCTACACCTTC | CASSPFDRSNYGYTF
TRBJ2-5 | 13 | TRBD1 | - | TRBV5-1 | TGCGCCAGCAGGGGCAGGGGGCAAGAGACCCAGTACTTC | CASRGRGQETQYF
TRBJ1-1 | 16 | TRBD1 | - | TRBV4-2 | TGTGCCAGCAGCCAAGGGTGGACAGGGAGGAACACTGAAGCTTTCTTT | CASSQGWTGRNTEAFF
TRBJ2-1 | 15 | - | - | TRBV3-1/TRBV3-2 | TGTGCCAGCAGCCCACCGGACATTTCCTACAATGAGCAGTTCTTC | CASSPPDISYNEQFF
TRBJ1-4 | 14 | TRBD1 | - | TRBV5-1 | TGCGCCAGCAGCGGGGGACAGGGTGAGGAAAAACTGTTTTTT | CASSGGQGEEKLFF
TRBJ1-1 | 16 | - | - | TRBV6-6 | TGTGCCAGCAGTTACACCTCGCCGGTTCTCTTCACTGAAGCTTTCTTT | CASSYTSPVLFTEAFF
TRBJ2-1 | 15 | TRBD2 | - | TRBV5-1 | TGCGCCAGCAGCTTGGGGACTAGCGGGGTAAATGAGCAGTTCTTC | CASSLGTSGVNEQFF
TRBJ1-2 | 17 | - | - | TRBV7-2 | TGTGCCAGCAGCTTAGTCCCCATAGGGGCTTCTAACTATGGCTACACCTTC | CASSLVPIGASNYGYTF
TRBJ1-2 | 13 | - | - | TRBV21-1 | TGTGCCAGCAACACAGGGATTCTCTATGGCTACACCTTC | CASNTGILYGYTF
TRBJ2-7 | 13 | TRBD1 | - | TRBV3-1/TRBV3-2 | TGTGCCAGCACCCAGGGACAGCACTACGAGCAGTACTTC | CASTQGQHYEQYF
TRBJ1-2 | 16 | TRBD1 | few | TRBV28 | TGTGCCAGCATGGGGGAGGGGACAGGGCAATCCTATGGCTACACCTTC | CASMGEGTGQSYGYTF
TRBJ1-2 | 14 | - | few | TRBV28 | TGTGCCAGCAGTTTAGGAGAATTTAACTATGGCTACACCTTC | CASSLGEFNYGYTF
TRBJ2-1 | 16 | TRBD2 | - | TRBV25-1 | TGTGCCACGGGACTAGCAGGAAAAAGGGTTTGGGATGAGCAGTTCTTC | CATGLAGKRVWDEQFF
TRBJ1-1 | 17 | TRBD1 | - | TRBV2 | TGTGCCAGCAGTGAAGCAGTACAGGGGAAAGGATTTACTGAAGCTTTCTTT | CASSEAVQGKGFTEAFF
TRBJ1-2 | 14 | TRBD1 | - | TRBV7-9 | TGTGCCAGCAGCTTAGGAGACAGGGACGGGGGCTACACCTTC | CASSLGDRDGGYTF
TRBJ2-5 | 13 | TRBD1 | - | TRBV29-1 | TGCAGCGTTGAAGAAGGACAGGGGGAGACCCAGTACTTC | CSVEEGQGETQYF
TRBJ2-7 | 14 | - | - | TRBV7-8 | TGTGCCAGCAGCTTAATAGGACAGAGCTACGAGCAGTACTTC | CASSLIGQSYEQYF
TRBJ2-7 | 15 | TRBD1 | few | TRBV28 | TGTGCCAGCAGCCGGACAGGGGTAAACCGGTACGAGCAGTACTTC | CASSRTGVNRYEQYF
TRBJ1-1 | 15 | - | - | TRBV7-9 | TGTGCCAGCACCCCACGGGACAACATGAACACTGAAGCTTTCTTT | CASTPRDNMNTEAFF